This is a list of T cell receptor beta chains from one sample in a study of human CD8 memory T cell subsets. TCRdb re-analyzed the 5' RACE reads; it lists each CDR3 protein once, without DNA. The data include approximately 5,000 distinct CDR3 sequences; the top ten clones carry roughly a quarter. Input material: CD8+ effector memory T cells (TEM) sorted from PBMCs. All receptors derive from a human donor in good health. Each CDR3 is given with its conserved first and last residue. Each record gives: V gene, J gene, clone size, CDR3 protein. Only part of the rows carry a size: once, few, many, or a class if the clone is expanded.

v_call: TRBV6-4; j_call: TRBJ2-3; clone_size: .; cdr3_aa: CASSELAGGSTDTQYF
v_call: TRBV28; j_call: TRBJ2-3; clone_size: .; cdr3_aa: CASSLLEVITDTQYF
v_call: TRBV6-4; j_call: TRBJ2-3; clone_size: .; cdr3_aa: CASSALGESTDTQYF
v_call: TRBV15; j_call: TRBJ2-3; clone_size: .; cdr3_aa: CATSGRGESTDTQYF
v_call: TRBV15; j_call: TRBJ2-1; clone_size: .; cdr3_aa: CATSRGGEAHNEQFF
v_call: TRBV20-1; j_call: TRBJ2-7; clone_size: .; cdr3_aa: CSARVSGTSGDYYEQYF
v_call: TRBV4-3; j_call: TRBJ2-3; clone_size: .; cdr3_aa: CASSQTRGGADTQYF
v_call: TRBV27; j_call: TRBJ2-1; clone_size: .; cdr3_aa: CASSLRDSSYNEQFF
v_call: TRBV4-1; j_call: TRBJ2-5; clone_size: .; cdr3_aa: CASSQEYSGSQETQYF
v_call: TRBV29-1; j_call: TRBJ2-1; clone_size: .; cdr3_aa: CSVVGIVTGNEQFF
v_call: TRBV12-3/TRBV12-4; j_call: TRBJ2-7; clone_size: .; cdr3_aa: CATGQSPWEQYF
v_call: TRBV20-1; j_call: TRBJ1-2; clone_size: medium-sized; cdr3_aa: CSARKHPDRPNYGYTF